This T cell receptor (beta chain) was sequenced during a study of blood T cell repertoires in COVID-19. About the research overall: Samples taken during acute and convalescent COVID-19 were collected in the United States, Italy and Spain. PBMCs, B-cell-depleted T cells, or T cells were the source of the cDNA or gDNA that made up the material.

The CDR3 covers 15 residues. J gave up 7 bases and V 4 bases, and 6 bases lay outside the gene matches. Germline-derived CDR1 and CDR2 are LNHDA and SQIVND (reference sequence). Original processing methods: By means of reference gene primer amplification, nucleated cell counts were estimated. Using immunoSEQ multiplex PCR, the repertoire was profiled, and TCRdb retains in-frame clones only, with some absent. The DNA was the basis for D and trimming; V, J and clone size are from that table. The table lists some 90,000 clones, around 89% of them singletons. The sequence was obtained from a man in his fifties or sixties with acute or convalescent COVID-19. Sequencing was done on a sample of peripheral blood. V and J are TRBV19 and TRBJ1-4; 10 bases align to TRBD1. CDR3 sequence: CASSTGQGKGEKLFF. The CDR3 DNA sequence: TGTGCCAGTAGTACGGGACAGGGGAAGGGTGAAAAACTGTTTTTT.